These T cell receptor beta chains were read from a single sample in a study of cytomegalovirus exposure and HLA in healthy donors. Data came from immunoSEQ multiplex PCR; TCRdb stores just in-frame clones and leaves some out. The table records around 150,000 clones, 65% to 85% of them present only once. Sequencing was performed on PBMCs. Receptors originate from a woman aged 45-65 years in good health and CMV-seropositive. CDR3s include the opening cysteine and the closing phenylalanine or tryptophan. D genes are given only for firm matches. The size field is filled for only some rows; it gives once, few, many or a size class.

abundance: .; v_gene: TRBV5-5; d_gene: .; j_gene: TRBJ1-4; CDR3aa: CASSLETVATNEKLFF; CDR3nt: TGTGCCAGCAGCTTGGAAACGGTGGCAACTAATGAAAAACTGTTTTTT
abundance: .; v_gene: TRBV11-2; d_gene: TRBD1; j_gene: TRBJ1-6; CDR3aa: CASSLEGQNFAYNSPLHF; CDR3nt: TGTGCCAGCAGCTTAGAGGGACAGAACTTCGCGTATAATTCACCCCTCCACTTT
abundance: .; v_gene: TRBV5-1; d_gene: .; j_gene: TRBJ2-2; CDR3aa: CASSSQGSGELFF; CDR3nt: TGCGCCAGCAGCTCCCAGGGTTCCGGGGAGCTGTTTTTT
abundance: .; v_gene: TRBV5-1; d_gene: .; j_gene: TRBJ2-1; CDR3aa: CASSLESGLYEQFF; CDR3nt: TGCGCCAGCAGCTTGGAGTCCGGTCTCTATGAGCAGTTCTTC
abundance: .; v_gene: TRBV4-1; d_gene: TRBD1; j_gene: TRBJ1-1; CDR3aa: CASSEPGQGFNTEAFF; CDR3nt: TGCGCCAGCAGCGAGCCCGGACAGGGATTCAACACTGAAGCTTTCTTT
abundance: .; v_gene: TRBV6-5; d_gene: TRBD1; j_gene: TRBJ2-1; CDR3aa: CASSADRDSYNEQFF; CDR3nt: TGTGCCAGCAGCGCCGACAGGGACTCCTACAATGAGCAGTTCTTC
abundance: .; v_gene: TRBV5-1; d_gene: TRBD1; j_gene: TRBJ1-4; CDR3aa: CASSLDPGQNNEKLFF; CDR3nt: TGCGCCAGCAGCTTGGATCCGGGACAGAATAATGAAAAACTGTTTTTT
abundance: .; v_gene: TRBV19; d_gene: .; j_gene: TRBJ1-4; CDR3aa: CASSSERGELFF; CDR3nt: TGTGCCAGTAGCTCGGAGCGGGGAGAGCTGTTTTTT
abundance: .; v_gene: TRBV19; d_gene: .; j_gene: TRBJ2-4; CDR3aa: CASSAPGGIQYF; CDR3nt: TGTGCCAGTAGTGCCCCCGGGGGCATTCAGTACTTC
abundance: .; v_gene: TRBV5-6; d_gene: TRBD1; j_gene: TRBJ2-3; CDR3aa: CASSRDRFRITDTQYF; CDR3nt: TGTGCCAGCAGCCGGGACAGATTTCGCATCACAGATACGCAGTATTTT
abundance: .; v_gene: TRBV2; d_gene: .; j_gene: TRBJ2-7; CDR3aa: CASSDSTQAIYEQYF; CDR3nt: TGTGCCAGCAGTGACTCCACTCAAGCTATCTACGAGCAGTACTTC
abundance: .; v_gene: TRBV6-6; d_gene: .; j_gene: TRBJ1-1; CDR3aa: CASKEWANTEAFF; CDR3nt: TGTGCCAGCAAGGAATGGGCGAACACTGAAGCTTTCTTT
abundance: few; v_gene: TRBV2; d_gene: .; j_gene: TRBJ1-6; CDR3aa: CASRVGSSPLHF; CDR3nt: TGTGCCAGCAGAGTGGGGAGTTCACCCCTCCACTTT
abundance: .; v_gene: TRBV2; d_gene: .; j_gene: TRBJ1-6; CDR3aa: CASSERRLDSPLHF; CDR3nt: TGTGCCAGCAGTGAAAGGCGGCTGGATTCACCCCTCCACTTT
abundance: few; v_gene: TRBV7-3; d_gene: TRBD1; j_gene: TRBJ2-7; CDR3aa: CASSFQGVGEQYF; CDR3nt: TGTGCCAGCAGCTTCCAGGGGGTCGGCGAGCAGTACTTC
abundance: .; v_gene: TRBV18; d_gene: TRBD1; j_gene: TRBJ1-1; CDR3aa: CASLRDRSYDTEAFF; CDR3nt: TGTGCCAGCCTACGGGACAGGAGTTATGACACTGAAGCTTTCTTT
abundance: .; v_gene: TRBV11-2; d_gene: .; j_gene: TRBJ2-7; CDR3aa: CASSLVDSYEQYF; CDR3nt: TGTGCCAGCAGCTTAGTAGACTCCTACGAGCAGTACTTC
abundance: .; v_gene: TRBV5-1; d_gene: TRBD1; j_gene: TRBJ1-2; CDR3aa: CASSPDRGLGRGYTF; CDR3nt: TGCGCCAGCAGCCCAGACAGGGGTCTAGGGAGGGGCTACACCTTC
abundance: few; v_gene: TRBV15; d_gene: .; j_gene: TRBJ1-4; CDR3aa: CATSGTRGLGEKLFF; CDR3nt: TGTGCCACCAGCGGAACAAGAGGGCTTGGAGAAAAACTGTTTTTT
abundance: .; v_gene: TRBV30; d_gene: .; j_gene: TRBJ1-2; CDR3aa: CAWRTTGTTNYGYTF; CDR3nt: TGTGCCTGGAGGACAACCGGGACAACTAACTATGGCTACACCTTC